The 20 T cell receptor beta chains below come from one sample, sequenced in a study of spatial heterogeneity in lung cancer. Time point here: sample taken at primary tumor resection. TCRdb ran MiXCR on the 5' RACE reads and lists one entry per CDR3 protein. The sample includes under 50,000 distinct CDR3 sequences, 5.2% seen only once; the top ten take approximately 24%. The sample here was PBMCs, taken at surgery. Every receptor here comes from a female donor with early-stage non-small cell lung cancer.

This clonotype was found a few times. The J gene is TRBJ1-2, the V gene TRBV11-2; a weak D match, TRBD1 (6 bases). V was cut by 6 bases and J by 0 bases, with 17 bases left in between. In germline, CDR1 is SGHAT, CDR2 FQNNGV. This CDR3 spans 16 amino acids. In DNA, the CDR3 is TGTGCCAGCAGGGGACTTAAGACAGGAGCTAACTATGGCTACACCTTC. Translation: CASRGLKTGANYGYTF.

This clonotype was detected ten times or more. J is TRBJ2-1 and V is TRBV29-1; D remains ambiguous. The ends were cut back, 5 bases at V and 10 bases at J, with 12 bases in the middle. The CDR3 runs to 11 residues. Germline V lookup: CDR1 SQVTM, CDR2 ANQGSEA. This CDR3 is CSVRSRGEQFF. CDR3 nucleotides: TGCAGCGTTCGGTCACGAGGCGAGCAGTTCTTC.

This clonotype was seen at least ten times. The V gene is TRBV28, the J gene TRBJ2-7; D unresolved. Germline V lookup: CDR1 MDHEN, CDR2 SYDVKM. CDR3 length: 15 amino acids. Trimming took off 1 base at V and 2 bases at J, with 12 bases between the two ends. CDR3 bases: TGTGCCAGCAGTTTATCGGGTGTGGGGACCTACGAGCAGTACTTC. Its translation: CASSLSGVGTYEQYF.

This clonotype was detected ten times or more. The chain carries TRBV7-6 and TRBJ2-7; 7 nucleotides agree with TRBD2. Germline V gene data show CDR1 as SGHVS and CDR2 as FNYEAQ. J gave up 2 bases and V 1 base, and 5 bases lay outside the gene matches. The CDR3 is made up of 15 amino acids. The chain's CDR3 is CASSLVGGTPYEQYF. CDR3 nucleotide sequence: TGTGCCAGCAGCTTAGTGGGAGGGACCCCCTACGAGCAGTACTTC.

This clonotype appeared many times. The V call is TRBV28, the J call TRBJ2-5; the D gene is possibly TRBD1 (6 bases). Germline CDR1 MDHEN, CDR2 SYDVKM. The CDR3 loop spans 16 amino acids. The germline V and J ends were trimmed by 3 bases and 0 bases, with 14 bases remaining between them. The CDR3 loop reads CASSLAGTPNQETQYF. The CDR3 nucleotides read TGTGCCAGCAGTTTGGCCGGGACACCGAACCAAGAGACCCAGTACTTC.

Many counts were recorded for this clonotype. This chain connects TRBV4-1 to TRBJ2-3, with D perhaps TRBD2 (6 bases). The germline V gene encodes CDR1 MGHRA and CDR2 YSYEKL. V lost 1 base to trimming and J lost 2 bases, with 16 bases between them. The CDR3 length is 17 residues. This chain's CDR3 is CASSQVIGGNPTDTQYF. CDR3 DNA sequence: TGCGCCAGCAGCCAAGTCATAGGCGGGAACCCCACAGATACGCAGTATTTT.

On this clonotype itself: A much larger clone differs by one base, so this may be a read error. The rearrangement uses TRBV25-1 and TRBJ2-3; D gene ambiguous. The germline V gene encodes CDR1 MGHDK and CDR2 SYGVNS. Trimming stripped 3 bases from V and 2 bases from J, with 9 bases between. The CDR3 is 14 amino acids. The CDR3 protein is CASSDPRTTDTQYF. The CDR3 bases are TGTGCCAGCAGTGATCCGCGAACCACAGATACGCAGTATTTT.

This clonotype occurred many times. The chain carries TRBV6-2 or TRBV6-3 and TRBJ2-1; 8 positions agree with TRBD2. Germline lookup yields CDR1 MNHEY and CDR2 SVGEGT. The trim removed 6 bases at V and 0 bases at J, leaving 4 bases unmatched. CDR3 length: 15 residues. The CDR3 protein is CASRRGGSSYNEQFF. CDR3 in DNA: TGTGCCAGCAGGCGCGGGGGGAGCTCCTACAATGAGCAGTTCTTC.

This clonotype was counted between two and nine times. The rearrangement uses TRBV7-2 and TRBJ2-2; a weak D match, TRBD2 (5 bases). The CDR3 sequence is 15 residues long. V gave up 1 base and J gave up 3 bases, with 9 bases separating them. CDR1 SGHTA and CDR2 FQGNSA come from the germline V gene. CDR3 protein: CASSLGNGDTGELFF. CDR3 sequence (DNA): TGTGCCAGCAGCTTAGGGAACGGGGACACCGGGGAGCTGTTTTTT. The full variable domain, completed using reference TRBV7-2 and TRBJ2-2, is GAGVSQSPSNKVTEKGKDVELRCDPISGHTALYWYRQSLGQGLEFLIYFQGNSAPDKSGLPSDRFSAERTGGSVSTLTIQRTQQEDSAVYLCASSLGNGDTGELFFGEGSRLTVL.

The sample holds many counts of this clonotype. This chain joins TRBV7-2 and TRBJ1-2; no clear D. Germline V gene lookup returns CDR1 SGHTA and CDR2 FQGNSA. V was clipped by 4 bases and J by 8 bases, with 14 bases between them. The CDR3 contains 13 residues. The CDR3 bases are TGTGCCAGCAGCTCGAGGCGCGAGCAGGGCTACACCTTC. It yields the protein CASSSRREQGYTF. Full variable domain (remainder filled in from reference TRBV7-2 and TRBJ1-2): GAGVSQSPSNKVTEKGKDVELRCDPISGHTALYWYRQSLGQGLEFLIYFQGNSAPDKSGLPSDRFSAERTGGSVSTLTIQRTQQEDSAVYLCASSSRREQGYTFGSGTRLTVV.

This clonotype was detected a few times. This chain joins TRBV4-1 and TRBJ1-1, with D possibly TRBD1 on 6 matching bases. CDR1 and CDR2 (germline): MGHRA, YSYEKL. This CDR3 has 15 residues. With 1 base removed from V and 2 bases from J, the gap between germline ends came to 11 bases. This CDR3 is CASSQVDRTNTEAFF. As DNA, the CDR3 is TGCGCCAGCAGCCAAGTAGACAGGACCAACACTGAAGCTTTCTTT.

This clonotype appeared many times. The chain links TRBV13 to TRBJ2-5; D is uncertain. In germline, CDR1 is PRHDT, CDR2 FYEKMQ (reference sequence). This CDR3 is 13 amino acids long. With 5 bases removed from V and 5 bases from J, the gap between germline ends came to 12 bases. This chain's CDR3 is CASSPWPGETQYF. The CDR3 coding sequence is TGTGCCAGCAGCCCATGGCCCGGGGAGACCCAGTACTTC.

This clonotype came up many times. V and J are TRBV7-9 and TRBJ2-7; 7 bases fit TRBD1. Germline CDR1 and CDR2: SEHNR and FQNEAQ (reference sequence). V lost 0 bases, J lost 3 bases, and 2 bases stayed unmatched. The CDR3 sequence is 14 residues long. In nucleotides, the CDR3 is TGTGCCAGCAGCTTAGCCAGGGGGTACTACGAGCAGTACTTC. This codes for CASSLARGYYEQYF.

This clonotype was seen many times. The J gene is TRBJ1-4, the V gene TRBV20-1; 8 nucleotides align to TRBD1. CDR1 DFQATT and CDR2 SNEGSKA come from the germline V gene (reference sequence). The V and J ends lost 3 bases and 3 bases, in that order; junction bases with no gene match: 3. The CDR3 loop spans 14 amino acids. The CDR3 spells CSARQGASNEKLFF. CDR3 DNA sequence: TGCAGTGCTAGGCAGGGGGCCTCTAATGAAAAACTGTTTTTT.

This clonotype was observed many times. This chain uses TRBV29-1 with TRBJ2-3, with 9 positions matching TRBD2. The CDR3 covers 13 residues. Germline assignment: CDR1 SQVTM and CDR2 ANQGSEA. Losses at the gene ends were 6 bases for V and 4 bases for J; bases not matched to a gene: 5. The CDR3 protein is CSVGLAVADTQYF. The CDR3 DNA reads as TGCAGCGTGGGACTAGCAGTGGCAGATACGCAGTATTTT.

This clonotype was seen at least ten times. V and J are TRBV4-1 and TRBJ1-5; possible D gene TRBD1, 5 bases. The CDR3 is 16 amino acids. Germline V gives CDR1 MGHRA, CDR2 YSYEKL. V lost 0 bases to trimming and J lost 10 bases, with 19 bases between them. The CDR3 sequence: CASSQDLTERDRPQHF. The CDR3 nucleotides are TGCGCCAGCAGCCAAGATCTTACCGAAAGGGACCGTCCCCAGCATTTT.

This clonotype was detected ten times or more. The chain uses TRBV7-2 and TRBJ2-4; the match to TRBD1 covers 9 bases. V lost 1 base and J lost 15; bases outside the gene matches: 4. This CDR3 comprises 12 residues. In germline, CDR1 is SGHTA, CDR2 FQGNSA. The DNA for the CDR3 is TGTGCCAGCAGCTTAGGGGACAGGGTCCTGTACTTC. This sequence encodes CASSLGDRVLYF.

This clonotype occurred many times. The chain couples TRBV19 to TRBJ1-2; possibly TRBD1 for D (5 bases). The CDR3 loop spans 15 amino acids. V was trimmed by 7 bases and J by 4 bases, leaving 19 bases between them. In germline, CDR1 is LNHDA, CDR2 SQIVND (reference sequence). Written as DNA, the CDR3 is TGTGCCAGTACCCCCGGGGCAAATACTCGCTATGGCTACACCTTC. Its protein product is CASTPGANTRYGYTF.

This clonotype was seen many times. This sequence joins TRBV10-3 and TRBJ2-5; D is ambiguous. V was pared by 0 bases and J by 5 bases, with 10 bases between. Germline V gene data show CDR1 as ENHRY and CDR2 as SYGVKD. CDR3 length: 14 amino acids. The CDR3 bases are TGTGCCATCAGTGAGTCGACTCGGATGGAGACCCAGTACTTC. Protein sequence: CAISESTRMETQYF.

This clonotype was counted ten times or more. The V gene is TRBV4-3, the J gene TRBJ2-3, with D tentatively TRBD2 (6 bases). The CDR3 has 15 residues. Germline assignment: CDR1 LGHNA and CDR2 YSLEER. Trimming pared 1 base from V and 0 bases from J, leaving 8 bases between. The CDR3: CASSQVGTSTDTQYF. The CDR3, as DNA: TGCGCCAGCAGCCAAGTCGGGACTAGCACAGATACGCAGTATTTT.